This TCR beta chain was sequenced during a study of beta chain features in type 1 diabetes. Sequenced material consisted of expressed TCRB transcripts (all of the isolated RNA was reverse transcribed). The table came from immunoSEQ multiplex PCR; TCRdb's copy has only in-frame clones and leaves some out. The sample has about 240,000 clones, 25% to 30% seen once; the top ten hold 4%. Deletions cut 4 bases from V and 8 bases from J, with 21 bases between. The CDR3 totals 15 residues. Germline loops: CDR1 SGHRS, CDR2 YFSETQ. This clone came up a few times. The TCR comes from a man aged 25-45 years in good health. Material for sequencing was central memory CD4+ T cells from blood. The rearrangement uses TRBV5-1 and TRBJ1-2, with TRBD1 as a possible D gene (5 bases). The CDR3 here is CASSIDGPGSGGYTF. The CDR3 nucleotides are TGCGCCAGCAGCATTGATGGCCCAGGGAGTGGAGGCTACACCTTC.